This TCR beta chain was sequenced in a study of blood T cell repertoires in COVID-19. Study-wide background: Sites in the United States, Italy and Spain provided acute and convalescent COVID-19 samples.

Germline loops: CDR1 LNHDA, CDR2 SQIVND (reference sequence). This CDR3 comprises 16 residues. The V end was cut by 3 bases, the J end by 3 bases, with 15 bases between. The protocol was immunoSEQ multiplex PCR, while the TCRdb copy is restricted to in-frame clones and leaves out a portion. The repertoire includes roughly 40,000 clones, 75% to 90% of them detected once, and 1% to 1.5% sits in the top ten. The sequenced material came from peripheral blood. The receptor's source is a woman between 40 and 55 years old with acute or convalescent COVID-19. The chain is built from TRBV19 and TRBJ1-3, with D unclear. CDR3 residues: CASSMIRNRGGNTIYF. For the CDR3, the DNA is TGTGCCAGTAGTATGATAAGGAATCGAGGTGGAAACACCATATATTTT.